This T cell receptor beta chain was identified in a study of T cells after posttransplantation cyclophosphamide. The CDR3 has 13 residues. The V segment lost 5 bases and the J segment 7 bases; nucleotides outside the gene matches: 8. CDR1 LNHDA and CDR2 SQIVND come from the germline V gene (reference sequence). Study results and caveats: Tissue-infiltrating T cells from skin or gut overlapped little with blood T cells.

For this clone: What it recognizes is unknown.

The assay was immunoSEQ multiplex PCR, and TCRdb's table has in-frame clones only and misses some. The data contain roughly 12,000 clones, around 95% of them singletons. On the day of bone marrow donation, the related graft donor provided peripheral blood. The sequenced sample consisted of naive CD8+ T cells sorted from PBMCs. This TCR was sampled from a man aged 30-40 years in good health and a related stem cell transplant donor. V usage is TRBV19 and J usage is TRBJ2-7; TRBD2 agrees at 7 bases. CDR3 sequence (DNA): TGTGCCAGTAGTCTGAGACTAGCTGGGGAGCAGTACTTC. Protein: CASSLRLAGEQYF.